Below are 2 T cell receptor beta chains sequenced from a single sample in a study of cytomegalovirus exposure and HLA in healthy donors. Amplification used 60 Vbeta primers and 13 Jbeta primers. Libraries were prepared by immunoSEQ multiplex PCR; TCRdb keeps only in-frame clonotypes and omits some of them. The sample consists of roughly 150,000 clones, around 75% of them appearing once. Sequencing was performed on PBMCs. The source of these receptors is a man between 18 and 35 years old in good health and CMV-seropositive.

This clone was counted only a few times. The gene calls are TRBV19 and TRBJ1-1, with a tentative D call TRBD1 (6 bases). This CDR3 comprises 14 residues. The ends were cut back, 7 bases at V and 4 bases at J, with 16 bases in the middle. CDR1 and CDR2 (germline): LNHDA, SQIVND (reference sequence). The CDR3 is CASTTFSRGTEAFF. The CDR3 DNA is TGTGCCAGTACCACCTTCAGCAGGGGCACTGAAGCTTTCTTT.

This chain joins TRBV18 and TRBJ2-5; TRBD1 agrees at 7 bases. CDR1 is KGHSH and CDR2 is LQKENI in the germline V gene. This CDR3 has 13 residues. V was pared by 4 bases and J by 5 bases, with 4 bases of the junction left unmatched. The CDR3 sequence: CASSLQTGETQYF. The CDR3 DNA follows: TGTGCCAGCTCACTACAGACAGGGGAGACCCAGTACTTC.